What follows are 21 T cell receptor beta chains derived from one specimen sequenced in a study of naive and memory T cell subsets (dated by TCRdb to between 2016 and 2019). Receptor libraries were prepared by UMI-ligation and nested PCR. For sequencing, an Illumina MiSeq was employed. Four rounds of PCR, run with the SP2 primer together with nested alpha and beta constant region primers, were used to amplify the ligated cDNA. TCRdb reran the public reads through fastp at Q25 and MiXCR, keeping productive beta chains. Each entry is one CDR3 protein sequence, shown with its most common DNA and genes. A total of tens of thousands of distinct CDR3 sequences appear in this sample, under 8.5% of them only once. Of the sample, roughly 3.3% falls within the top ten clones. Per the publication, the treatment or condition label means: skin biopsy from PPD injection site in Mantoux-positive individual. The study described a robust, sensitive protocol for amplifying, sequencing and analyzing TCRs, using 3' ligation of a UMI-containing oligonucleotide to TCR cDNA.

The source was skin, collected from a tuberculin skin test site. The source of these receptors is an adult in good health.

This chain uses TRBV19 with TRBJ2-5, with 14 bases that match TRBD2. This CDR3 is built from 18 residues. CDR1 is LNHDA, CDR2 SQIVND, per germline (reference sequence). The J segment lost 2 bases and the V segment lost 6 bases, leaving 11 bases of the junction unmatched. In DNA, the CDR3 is TGTGCCAGTAGCCGAAGACTAGCGGGGGGGCCCTGGCAAGAGACCCAGTACTTC. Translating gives CASSRRLAGGPWQETQYF.

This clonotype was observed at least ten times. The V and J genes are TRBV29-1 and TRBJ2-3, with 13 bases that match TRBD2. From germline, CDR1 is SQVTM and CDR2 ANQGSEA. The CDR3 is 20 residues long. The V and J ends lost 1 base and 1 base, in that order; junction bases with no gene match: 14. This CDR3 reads CSVEASPTSGGVSRTDTQYF. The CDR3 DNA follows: TGCAGCGTTGAAGCGTCCCCAACTAGCGGGGGGGTTAGTCGCACAGATACGCAGTATTTT.

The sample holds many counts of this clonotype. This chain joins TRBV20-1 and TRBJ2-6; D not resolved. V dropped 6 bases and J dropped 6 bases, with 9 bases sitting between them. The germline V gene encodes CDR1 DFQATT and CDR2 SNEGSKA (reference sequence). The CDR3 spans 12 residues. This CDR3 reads CSAARQANVLTF. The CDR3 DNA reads TGCAGTGCCGCACGACAGGCCAACGTCCTGACTTTC.

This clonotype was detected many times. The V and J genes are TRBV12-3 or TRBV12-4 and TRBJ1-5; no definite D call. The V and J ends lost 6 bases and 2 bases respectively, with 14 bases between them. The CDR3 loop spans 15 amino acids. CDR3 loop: CASRGDLEGNQPQHF. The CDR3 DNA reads TGTGCCAGCAGAGGCGACCTGGAGGGCAATCAGCCCCAGCATTTT.

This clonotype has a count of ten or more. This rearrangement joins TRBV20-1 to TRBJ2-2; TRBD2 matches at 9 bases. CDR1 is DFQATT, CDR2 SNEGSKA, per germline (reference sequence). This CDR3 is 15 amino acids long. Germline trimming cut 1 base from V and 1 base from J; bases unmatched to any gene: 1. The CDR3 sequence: CSARVSGGNTGELFF. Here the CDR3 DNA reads TGCAGTGCTAGAGTTAGCGGGGGGAACACCGGGGAGCTGTTTTTT.

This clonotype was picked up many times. CDR3 sequence (DNA): TGTGCCAGCAGCTTGAGGGGGCAGGGAGGGGATGAAGCTTTCTTT. Amino acids: CASSLRGQGGDEAFF. The V gene is TRBV5-4, the J gene TRBJ1-1; 7 nucleotides agree with TRBD1. This CDR3 spans 15 amino acids. V shed 1 base and J 7 bases; nucleotides not matched to a gene: 10. CDR1 and CDR2 (germline): SGHNT, YYREEE (reference sequence).

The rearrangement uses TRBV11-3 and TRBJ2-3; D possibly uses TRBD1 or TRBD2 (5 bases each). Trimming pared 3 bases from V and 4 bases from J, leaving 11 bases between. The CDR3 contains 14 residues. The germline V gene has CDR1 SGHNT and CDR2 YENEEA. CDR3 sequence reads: CASSFRGRADTQYF. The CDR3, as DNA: TGTGCCAGCAGCTTCCGGGGCAGGGCAGATACGCAGTATTTT.

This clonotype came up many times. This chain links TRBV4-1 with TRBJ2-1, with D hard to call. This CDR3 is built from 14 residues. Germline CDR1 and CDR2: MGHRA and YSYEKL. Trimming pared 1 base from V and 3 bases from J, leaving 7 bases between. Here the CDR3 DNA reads TGCGCCAGCAGCCAAGTCCAAGACTACAATGAGCAGTTCTTC. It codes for CASSQVQDYNEQFF.

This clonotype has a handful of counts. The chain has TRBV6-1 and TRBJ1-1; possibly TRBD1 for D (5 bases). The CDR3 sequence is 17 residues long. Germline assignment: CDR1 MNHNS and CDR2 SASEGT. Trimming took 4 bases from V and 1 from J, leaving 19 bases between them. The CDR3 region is CASSVNGREVKNTEAFF. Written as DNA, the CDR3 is TGTGCCAGCAGTGTCAACGGCAGGGAGGTTAAGAACACTGAAGCTTTCTTT.

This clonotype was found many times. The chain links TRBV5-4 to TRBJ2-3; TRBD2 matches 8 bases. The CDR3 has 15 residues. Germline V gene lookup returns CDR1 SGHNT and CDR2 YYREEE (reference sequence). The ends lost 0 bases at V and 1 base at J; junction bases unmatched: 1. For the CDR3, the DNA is TGTGCCAGCAGCTTGGATAGCGGGGGCACAGATACGCAGTATTTT. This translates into CASSLDSGGTDTQYF.

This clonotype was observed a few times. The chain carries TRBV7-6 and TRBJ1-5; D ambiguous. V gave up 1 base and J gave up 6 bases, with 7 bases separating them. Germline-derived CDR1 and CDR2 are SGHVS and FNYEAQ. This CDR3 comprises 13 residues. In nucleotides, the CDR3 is TGTGCCAGCAGCTTAGGACTGAGTCAGCCCCAGCATTTT. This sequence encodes CASSLGLSQPQHF.

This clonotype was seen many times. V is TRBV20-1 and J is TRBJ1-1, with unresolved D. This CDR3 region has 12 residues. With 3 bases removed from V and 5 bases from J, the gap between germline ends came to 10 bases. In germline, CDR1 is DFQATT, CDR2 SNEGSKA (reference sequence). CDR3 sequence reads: CSASVGSTEAFF. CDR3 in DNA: TGCAGTGCTAGTGTGGGTTCAACTGAAGCTTTCTTT.

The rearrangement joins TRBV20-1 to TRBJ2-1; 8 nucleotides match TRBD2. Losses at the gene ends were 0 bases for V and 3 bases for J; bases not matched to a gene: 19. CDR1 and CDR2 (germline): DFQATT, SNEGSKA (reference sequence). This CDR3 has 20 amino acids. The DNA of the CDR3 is TGCAGTGCTAGAGATAGTTCTAGCGGGCGCACTATAAATAACTACAATGAGCAGTTCTTC. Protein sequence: CSARDSSSGRTINNYNEQFF.

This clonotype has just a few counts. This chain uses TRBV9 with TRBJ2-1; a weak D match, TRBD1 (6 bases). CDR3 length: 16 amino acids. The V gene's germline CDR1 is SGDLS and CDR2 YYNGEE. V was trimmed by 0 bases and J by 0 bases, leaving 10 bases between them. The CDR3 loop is CASSVDRASSYNEQFF. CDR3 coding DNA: TGTGCCAGCAGCGTAGACAGGGCCAGCTCCTACAATGAGCAGTTCTTC. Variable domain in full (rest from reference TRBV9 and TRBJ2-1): DSGVTQTPKHLITATGQRVTLRCSPRSGDLSVYWYQQSLDQGLQFLIQYYNGEERAKGNILERFSAQQFPDLHSELNLSSLELGDSALYFCASSVDRASSYNEQFFGPGTRLTVL.

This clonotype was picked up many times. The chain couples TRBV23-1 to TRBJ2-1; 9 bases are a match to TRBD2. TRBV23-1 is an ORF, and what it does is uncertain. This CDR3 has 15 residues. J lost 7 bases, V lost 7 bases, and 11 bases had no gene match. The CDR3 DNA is TGCGCCAGCAAAGAAGCGCGGGGGGGAGTGAATGAGCAGTTCTTC. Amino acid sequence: CASKEARGGVNEQFF.

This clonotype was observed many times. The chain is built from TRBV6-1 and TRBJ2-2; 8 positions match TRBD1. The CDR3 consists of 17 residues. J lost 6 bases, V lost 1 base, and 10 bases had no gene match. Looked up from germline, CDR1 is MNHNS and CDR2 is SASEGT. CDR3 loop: CASSEDVRGPIPGELFF. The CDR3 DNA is TGTGCCAGCAGTGAAGATGTCAGGGGGCCGATCCCCGGGGAGCTGTTTTTT.

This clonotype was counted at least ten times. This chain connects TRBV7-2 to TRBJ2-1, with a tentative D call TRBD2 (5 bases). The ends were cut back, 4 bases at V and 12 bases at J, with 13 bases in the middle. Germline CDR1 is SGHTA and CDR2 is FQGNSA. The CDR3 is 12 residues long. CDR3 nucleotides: TGTGCCAGCAGCTCGCTTCGGGGAAGGCAGTTCTTC. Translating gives CASSSLRGRQFF.

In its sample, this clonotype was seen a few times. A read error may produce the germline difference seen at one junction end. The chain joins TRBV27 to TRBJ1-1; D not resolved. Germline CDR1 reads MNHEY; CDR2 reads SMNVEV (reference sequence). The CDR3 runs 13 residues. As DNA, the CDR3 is TGTGCCAACAGTTTAAGAGGATCCACTGAAGCTTTCTTT. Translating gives CANSLRGSTEAFF.

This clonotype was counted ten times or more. CDR3 in amino acids: CSAIGGPNQPQHF. The CDR3 DNA reads as TGCAGTGCTATAGGGGGTCCTAATCAGCCCCAGCATTTT. The genes are TRBV20-1 and TRBJ1-5, with D perhaps matching TRBD1 (6 bases). From germline, CDR1 is DFQATT and CDR2 SNEGSKA (reference sequence). Deletions cut 4 bases from V and 4 bases from J, with 11 bases between. This CDR3 contains 13 residues.

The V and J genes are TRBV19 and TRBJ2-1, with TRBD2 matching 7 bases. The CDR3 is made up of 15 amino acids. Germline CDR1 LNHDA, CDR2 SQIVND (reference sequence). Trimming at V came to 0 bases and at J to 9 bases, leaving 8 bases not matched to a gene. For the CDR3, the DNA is TGTGCCAGTAGTATAGACCCGGGGGGAATTTTTGAGCAGTTCTTC. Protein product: CASSIDPGGIFEQFF.

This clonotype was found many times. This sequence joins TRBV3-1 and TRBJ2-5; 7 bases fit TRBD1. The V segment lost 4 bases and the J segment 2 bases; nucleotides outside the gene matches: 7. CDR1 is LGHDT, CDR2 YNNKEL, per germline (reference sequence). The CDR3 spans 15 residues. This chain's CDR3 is CASSRRGQLQETQYF. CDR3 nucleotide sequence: TGTGCCAGCAGCCGACGGGGACAGTTACAAGAGACCCAGTACTTC.